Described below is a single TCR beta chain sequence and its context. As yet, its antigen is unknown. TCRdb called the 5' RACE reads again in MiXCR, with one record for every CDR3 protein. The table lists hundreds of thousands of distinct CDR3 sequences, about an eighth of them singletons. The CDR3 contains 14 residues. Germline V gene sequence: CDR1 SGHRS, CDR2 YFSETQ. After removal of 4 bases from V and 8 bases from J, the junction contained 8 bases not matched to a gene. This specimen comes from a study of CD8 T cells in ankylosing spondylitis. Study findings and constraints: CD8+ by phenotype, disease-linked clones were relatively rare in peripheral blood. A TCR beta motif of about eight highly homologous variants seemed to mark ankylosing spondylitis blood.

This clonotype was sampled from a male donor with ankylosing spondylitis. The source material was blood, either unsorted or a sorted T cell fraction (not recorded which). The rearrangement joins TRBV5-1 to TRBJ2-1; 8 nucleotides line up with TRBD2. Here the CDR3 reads CASSAGTRYDEQFF. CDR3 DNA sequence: TGCGCCAGCAGCGCGGGGACTAGGTACGATGAGCAGTTCTTC.